This TCR beta chain comes out of a study of blood T cell repertoires in COVID-19. For the study at large: T cells, B-cell-depleted T cells, or PBMCs supplied cDNA or gDNA.

From germline, CDR1 is SGHRS and CDR2 YFSETQ. This CDR3 has 13 amino acids. V trimming: 6 bases; J trimming: 2 bases; junction bases outside the gene matches: 2. Study processing details: Amplification with reference gene primers provided the estimates of nucleated cell counts. Only in-frame clones appear in the TCRdb table, and some are missing; sequencing was by immunoSEQ multiplex PCR. D and trimming come from the DNA, and the V and J calls and clone size come from that table. The sample records about 200,000 clones, over 70% being singletons. As regards this clone: The sample has other DNA sequences that encode this CDR3 too.

The rearrangement joins TRBV5-1 to TRBJ2-5; TRBD1 matches at 9 bases. The sample comprised peripheral blood. The source is a woman in her 70s with acute or convalescent COVID-19. The DNA for the CDR3 is TGCGCCAGCACCGGACAGGGGCAAGAGACCCAGTACTTC. Its translation is CASTGQGQETQYF.